These T cell receptor beta chains were read from a single sample in a study of cytomegalovirus exposure and HLA in healthy donors. The protocol was immunoSEQ multiplex PCR, while the TCRdb copy is restricted to in-frame clones and leaves out a portion. The data hold more than 150,000 clones, with approximately 80% observed a single time. The material sequenced was PBMCs. Receptor source: a girl aged 2-15 years in good health and CMV-seropositive. Each CDR3 is given with its conserved first and last residue. The order of the fields is CDR3 length, clone size, D gene, V gene, J gene, CDR3 DNA, CDR3 protein. D genes are given only for firm matches. The size field is filled for only some rows; it gives once, few, many or a size class.

cdr3_length: 12
clone_size: once
d_call: .
v_call: TRBV5-1
j_call: TRBJ2-7
cdr3_nt: TGCGCCAGCAGCCGCGAGGGGGACGAGCAGTACTTC
cdr3_aa: CASSREGDEQYF

cdr3_length: 17
clone_size: .
d_call: TRBD2
v_call: TRBV5-5
j_call: TRBJ2-3
cdr3_nt: TGTGCCAGCAGCATAAGCGGGGGGTCACTAAGCACAGATACGCAGTATTTT
cdr3_aa: CASSISGGSLSTDTQYF

cdr3_length: 15
clone_size: once
d_call: .
v_call: TRBV28
j_call: TRBJ1-2
cdr3_nt: TGTGCCAGCAGTGCGCCGAGGGGGTTGGGCTATGGCTACACCTTC
cdr3_aa: CASSAPRGLGYGYTF

cdr3_length: 13
clone_size: .
d_call: TRBD1
v_call: TRBV9
j_call: TRBJ2-1
cdr3_nt: TGTGCCAGCAGCCCCGACAGGGCTAATGAGCAGTTCTTC
cdr3_aa: CASSPDRANEQFF

cdr3_length: 15
clone_size: .
d_call: .
v_call: TRBV27
j_call: TRBJ2-7
cdr3_nt: TGTGCCAGCAGCTTAACGCCGGGACAATCCTACGAGCAGTACTTC
cdr3_aa: CASSLTPGQSYEQYF

cdr3_length: 13
clone_size: .
d_call: .
v_call: TRBV5-4
j_call: TRBJ2-5
cdr3_nt: TGTGCCAGCAGCTTGGCAGGGACTGAGACCCAGTACTTC
cdr3_aa: CASSLAGTETQYF

cdr3_length: 15
clone_size: .
d_call: .
v_call: TRBV5-1
j_call: TRBJ2-4
cdr3_nt: TGCGCCAGCAGCAGGGAACGGGGGACTGGGGACATTCAGTACTTC
cdr3_aa: CASSRERGTGDIQYF

cdr3_length: 17
clone_size: .
d_call: TRBD2
v_call: TRBV4-1
j_call: TRBJ2-3
cdr3_nt: TGCGCCAGCAGCCAGAAGTCCCTAGCGGGGGGGACAGATACGCAGTATTTT
cdr3_aa: CASSQKSLAGGTDTQYF

cdr3_length: 17
clone_size: .
d_call: TRBD2
v_call: TRBV2
j_call: TRBJ2-1
cdr3_nt: TGTGCCAGCAGTGAAGCGCTTATCGCGGGAGCCGGCAATGAGCAGTTCTTC
cdr3_aa: CASSEALIAGAGNEQFF

cdr3_length: 17
clone_size: .
d_call: TRBD1
v_call: TRBV7-6
j_call: TRBJ2-1
cdr3_nt: TGTGCCAGCAGCTTAATCTCGCGAGACAGGGGGCGCGTTGAGCAGTTCTTC
cdr3_aa: CASSLISRDRGRVEQFF

cdr3_length: 15
clone_size: once
d_call: TRBD2
v_call: TRBV12-5
j_call: TRBJ2-3
cdr3_nt: TGTGCTAGTGGTACCCGGGGGGGGAGTCGAGAGGCTCAGTATTTT
cdr3_aa: CASGTRGGSREAQYF

cdr3_length: 14
clone_size: .
d_call: .
v_call: TRBV19
j_call: TRBJ1-1
cdr3_nt: TGTGCCAGTAGTATATCCCCTATGAACACTGAAGCTTTCTTT
cdr3_aa: CASSISPMNTEAFF

cdr3_length: 15
clone_size: .
d_call: TRBD2
v_call: TRBV7-8
j_call: TRBJ2-7
cdr3_nt: TGTGCCAGCAGCCCTCAGACTAGCGGGTTCGGGGAGCAGTACTTC
cdr3_aa: CASSPQTSGFGEQYF

cdr3_length: 14
clone_size: .
d_call: .
v_call: TRBV19
j_call: TRBJ2-7
cdr3_nt: TGTGCCAGTAGTATTGGTCAGGGCGTAGGCGAGCAGTACTTC
cdr3_aa: CASSIGQGVGEQYF

cdr3_length: 15
clone_size: .
d_call: .
v_call: TRBV30
j_call: TRBJ2-1
cdr3_nt: TGTGCCTGGAGTGGAGCGCCTAAGGCCTACAATGAGCAGTTCTTC
cdr3_aa: CAWSGAPKAYNEQFF

cdr3_length: 17
clone_size: .
d_call: .
v_call: TRBV28
j_call: TRBJ1-1
cdr3_nt: TGTGCCAGCAGTAGGACTGCAGGGGTAACGGCTTCTCCTGAAGCTTTCTTT
cdr3_aa: CASSRTAGVTASPEAFF

cdr3_length: 14
clone_size: .
d_call: .
v_call: TRBV11-2
j_call: TRBJ2-7
cdr3_nt: TGTGCCAGCAGCTTTTTTACAGGTGCCTACGAGCAGTACTTC
cdr3_aa: CASSFFTGAYEQYF

cdr3_length: 14
clone_size: .
d_call: TRBD1
v_call: TRBV19
j_call: TRBJ1-2
cdr3_nt: TGTGCCAGTGAAGGGACAGGGACTAACTATGGCTACACCTTC
cdr3_aa: CASEGTGTNYGYTF

cdr3_length: 15
clone_size: .
d_call: .
v_call: TRBV2
j_call: TRBJ1-5
cdr3_nt: TGTGCCAGCAGGAGGGGGTTTCAGGGCAATCAGCCCCAGCATTTT
cdr3_aa: CASRRGFQGNQPQHF

cdr3_length: 16
clone_size: .
d_call: TRBD2
v_call: TRBV4-2
j_call: TRBJ2-7
cdr3_nt: TGTGCCAGCAGCCAAGTAACGGGAGGTTCGGCCTACGAGCAGTACTTC
cdr3_aa: CASSQVTGGSAYEQYF

cdr3_length: 12
clone_size: once
d_call: TRBD2
v_call: TRBV6-1
j_call: TRBJ2-7
cdr3_nt: TGTGCCACCGCGGGGGGAGGCGACGAGCAGTACTTC
cdr3_aa: CATAGGGDEQYF

cdr3_length: 15
clone_size: .
d_call: .
v_call: TRBV4-1
j_call: TRBJ1-5
cdr3_nt: TGCGCCAGCAGCCAAGATGGGGCCGGAAATCAGCCCCAGCATTTT
cdr3_aa: CASSQDGAGNQPQHF

cdr3_length: 11
clone_size: once
d_call: .
v_call: TRBV30
j_call: TRBJ1-2
cdr3_nt: TGTGCCTGGACCAGAAACTATGGCTACACCTTC
cdr3_aa: CAWTRNYGYTF

cdr3_length: 16
clone_size: .
d_call: .
v_call: TRBV5-3
j_call: TRBJ1-3
cdr3_nt: TGTGCCAGAAGCTTGGGCAGACTATACTCTGGAAACACCATATATTTT
cdr3_aa: CARSLGRLYSGNTIYF

cdr3_length: 12
clone_size: .
d_call: .
v_call: TRBV5-8
j_call: TRBJ2-7
cdr3_nt: TGTGCCAGCAGCTTGATGGGCCACGAGCAGTACTTC
cdr3_aa: CASSLMGHEQYF

cdr3_length: 14
clone_size: few
d_call: TRBD1
v_call: TRBV30
j_call: TRBJ1-5
cdr3_nt: TGTGCCTGGAATCTGGGACAGGGAAATCAGCCCCAGCATTTT
cdr3_aa: CAWNLGQGNQPQHF

cdr3_length: 13
clone_size: .
d_call: .
v_call: TRBV19
j_call: TRBJ1-1
cdr3_nt: TGTGCCAGTAGTAACCAGGGAGGCACTGAAGCTTTCTTT
cdr3_aa: CASSNQGGTEAFF

cdr3_length: 15
clone_size: .
d_call: .
v_call: TRBV27
j_call: TRBJ2-6
cdr3_nt: TGTGCCAGCACCACCCCAGGGCCTGGGGCCAACGTCCTGACTTTC
cdr3_aa: CASTTPGPGANVLTF

cdr3_length: 16
clone_size: .
d_call: .
v_call: TRBV27
j_call: TRBJ2-3
cdr3_nt: TGTGCCAGCTTACTTAAACCGGGGAACCCTGCAGATACGCAGTATTTT
cdr3_aa: CASLLKPGNPADTQYF

cdr3_length: 13
clone_size: .
d_call: .
v_call: TRBV18
j_call: TRBJ1-1
cdr3_nt: TGTGCCAGCTCACTTCGGGGAGACACTGAAGCTTTCTTT
cdr3_aa: CASSLRGDTEAFF

cdr3_length: 15
clone_size: few
d_call: .
v_call: TRBV6-6
j_call: TRBJ1-5
cdr3_nt: TGTGCCAGCAGAAACACGAGGTTCAGCAATCAGCCCCAGCATTTT
cdr3_aa: CASRNTRFSNQPQHF

cdr3_length: 17
clone_size: .
d_call: TRBD1
v_call: TRBV5-5
j_call: TRBJ1-1
cdr3_nt: TGTGCCAGCAGCAACCTACAGGGGGCGGGGATGAACACTGAAGCTTTCTTT
cdr3_aa: CASSNLQGAGMNTEAFF

cdr3_length: 13
clone_size: few
d_call: .
v_call: TRBV5-1
j_call: TRBJ2-7
cdr3_nt: TGCGCCAGCAGGCCCGTCAGCTCCTACGAGCAGTACTTC
cdr3_aa: CASRPVSSYEQYF

cdr3_length: 13
clone_size: .
d_call: .
v_call: TRBV5-6
j_call: TRBJ2-3
cdr3_nt: TGTGCCAGCAGCGGAGGGGCCTGGGATACGCAGTATTTT
cdr3_aa: CASSGGAWDTQYF

cdr3_length: 15
clone_size: .
d_call: TRBD1
v_call: TRBV9
j_call: TRBJ2-7
cdr3_nt: TGTGCCAGCAGCGTAGGCGGACAGGGTGGTAACGAGCAGTACTTC
cdr3_aa: CASSVGGQGGNEQYF

cdr3_length: 15
clone_size: few
d_call: .
v_call: TRBV4-1
j_call: TRBJ1-1
cdr3_nt: TGCGCCAGCAGCCTACAGGACGGAATGAACACTGAAGCTTTCTTT
cdr3_aa: CASSLQDGMNTEAFF

cdr3_length: 13
clone_size: .
d_call: TRBD1
v_call: TRBV27
j_call: TRBJ2-5
cdr3_nt: TGTGCCAGCTCCCGGACAGGGGAAGAGACCCAGTACTTC
cdr3_aa: CASSRTGEETQYF

cdr3_length: 15
clone_size: .
d_call: .
v_call: TRBV21-1
j_call: TRBJ1-1
cdr3_nt: TGTGCCAGCAGGTGGGACAGTCAAGGGGACACTGAAGCTTTCTTT
cdr3_aa: CASRWDSQGDTEAFF

cdr3_length: 12
clone_size: .
d_call: .
v_call: TRBV29-1
j_call: TRBJ2-5
cdr3_nt: TGCAGCGTTGAAGACAGCCAAGAGACCCAGTACTTC
cdr3_aa: CSVEDSQETQYF

cdr3_length: 15
clone_size: .
d_call: .
v_call: TRBV30
j_call: TRBJ2-3
cdr3_nt: TGTGCCTGGAGTGTACGAGCGGGTGGGACAGATACGCAGTATTTT
cdr3_aa: CAWSVRAGGTDTQYF